These 18 T cell receptor beta chains were sequenced from one sample in a study of early T cells in non-severe SARS-CoV-2 infection. MiXCR, run by TCRdb on the 5' RACE reads, gives a single entry per CDR3 protein. The table has some 19,000 distinct CDR3 sequences, less than 5% seen once. Sequencing was carried out using whole blood. The receptor source for this set is an adult who was a healthcare worker with PCR-confirmed SARS-CoV-2 infection or an uninfected control (not recorded which).

In this sample, this clonotype turned up many times. DNA of the CDR3: TGTGCCAGCAGCCAAGAGGGTAGACAGGGTAATCAGCCCCAGCATTTT. Protein product: CASSQEGRQGNQPQHF. The gene calls are TRBV4-2 and TRBJ1-5, with 7 bases matching TRBD1. Germline V gene data show CDR1 as LGHNA and CDR2 as YNFKEQ. This CDR3 has 16 amino acids. J gave up 4 bases and V 0 bases, and 6 bases lay outside the gene matches.

This clonotype was detected ten times or more. The genes are TRBV3-1 and TRBJ2-5; D might be TRBD2 (6 bases). The germline gives CDR1 LGHDT, CDR2 YNNKEL (reference sequence). CDR3 length equals 14 residues. The germline V and J ends were trimmed by 2 bases and 9 bases, with 16 bases remaining between them. DNA for the CDR3: TGTGCCAGCAGCCAAATGACAACCTCGGGAGCCCAGTACTTC. This sequence encodes CASSQMTTSGAQYF.

This clonotype was counted many times. The DNA of the CDR3 is TGTGCCAGCAGTTACGGGACAGGGGTGGACACCGGGGAGCTGTTTTTT. It yields the protein CASSYGTGVDTGELFF. The V call is TRBV6-5, the J call TRBJ2-2; TRBD1 matches at 10 bases. Germline CDR1 is MNHEY and CDR2 is SVGAGI. J lost 3 bases, V lost 2 bases, and 3 bases had no gene match. The CDR3 covers 16 residues.

This clonotype was detected only a few times. The chain combines TRBV12-3 or TRBV12-4 with TRBJ1-5, with D possibly TRBD1 on 6 matching bases. Trimming removed 6 bases from V and 6 bases from J, with 24 bases in between. The CDR3 extends over 17 amino acids. CDR3 nucleotides: TGTGCCAGCAGCCCCGCGACAGGCCTTCTTTTTACTCAGCCCCAGCATTTT. This gives the protein CASSPATGLLFTQPQHF.

This clonotype was seen many times. This chain uses TRBV6-6 with TRBJ1-5; D unclear. The CDR3 is made up of 13 amino acids. The germline V gene has CDR1 MNHNY and CDR2 SVGAGI (reference sequence). Trimming left V 6 bases short and J 4 bases short, with 10 bases between. The CDR3 nucleotides are TGTGCCAGCAGGGCGGGCTTAAATCAGCCCCAGCATTTT. Residues: CASRAGLNQPQHF.

This clonotype was counted many times. The chain recombines TRBV6-2 or TRBV6-3 with TRBJ1-2; 7 bases are shared with TRBD1. The CDR3 totals 13 residues. CDR1 is MNHEY, CDR2 SVGEGT, per germline. V dropped 5 bases and J dropped 2; count of bases not matched to a gene: 2. CDR3 nucleotides: TGTGCCAGCAGTCGGGACAGCAACTATGGCTACACCTTC. This gives the protein CASSRDSNYGYTF.

The table lists this clonotype with many counts. V is TRBV20-1 and J is TRBJ2-3; D is unclear. CDR3 length: 16 residues. Trimming stripped 6 bases from V and 6 bases from J, with 25 bases between. The germline gives CDR1 DFQATT, CDR2 SNEGSKA (reference sequence). DNA for the CDR3: TGCAGTGCCAGGTCCTTATCGTGGAACTCCGACGATACGCAGTATTTT. Encoded protein: CSARSLSWNSDDTQYF.

The rearrangement joins TRBV7-9 to TRBJ1-4, with unresolved D. V shed 3 bases and J shed 1 base, with 9 bases lying between them. The CDR3 has 15 amino acids. CDR1 and CDR2 from the germline V gene are SEHNR and FQNEAQ (reference sequence). The CDR3 DNA is TGTGCCAGCAGCTTTTTAGGAGGAACTAATGAAAAACTGTTTTTT. Encoded protein: CASSFLGGTNEKLFF.

The rearrangement joins TRBV2 to TRBJ2-7; TRBD2 agrees at 9 bases. Germline V lookup: CDR1 SNHLY, CDR2 FYNNEI. Unmatched junction bases numbered 8, after V lost 7 bases and J lost 4 bases. This CDR3 has 14 residues. The DNA for the CDR3 is TGTGCCAGCAAGGGTGGCGGGGGGGTTTACGAGCAGTACTTC. Amino acids: CASKGGGGVYEQYF.

The sample holds many counts of this clonotype. CDR3 bases: TGCGCCAGCAGCATGCAGGGGGCTTCCATTGAAAAACTGTTTTTT. Translating it yields CASSMQGASIEKLFF. The chain couples TRBV5-1 to TRBJ1-4; 8 bases align to TRBD1. The CDR3 is 15 amino acids. Germline V lookup: CDR1 SGHRS, CDR2 YFSETQ. Trimming cost V 4 bases and J 7 bases; bases outside gene matches: 9. The entire variable domain, with the rest obtained from reference TRBV5-1 and TRBJ1-4, is as follows: KAGVTQTPRYLIKTRGQQVTLSCSPISGHRSVSWYQQTPGQGLQFLFEYFSETQRNKGNFPGRFSGRQFSNSRSEMNVSTLELGDSALYLCASSMQGASIEKLFFGSGTQLSVL.

This clonotype was observed at least ten times. In DNA, the CDR3 is TGCGCCAGCAGGCATTTCCGGGACAGGGACCACGAGCAGTACTTC. Translation gives CASRHFRDRDHEQYF. J is TRBJ2-7 and V is TRBV4-1; 9 bases line up with TRBD1. V was clipped by 6 bases and J by 5 bases; unmatched bases: 11. Per the germline V gene, CDR1 is MGHRA and CDR2 is YSYEKL. The CDR3 covers 15 residues.

In its sample, this clonotype was seen many times. The chain carries TRBV20-1 and TRBJ2-3, with a possible D match to TRBD1 (5 bases). Germline CDR1 is DFQATT and CDR2 is SNEGSKA (reference sequence). V lost 6 bases and J 6 bases, leaving 16 bases between the germline ends. This CDR3 comprises 13 residues. CDR3 residues: CSAPRAQGDTQYF. The DNA of the CDR3 is TGCAGTGCACCAAGAGCCCAGGGTGATACGCAGTATTTT.

This clonotype was seen at least ten times. This chain uses TRBV4-1 with TRBJ1-3, with D hard to call. Trimming removed 1 base from V and 4 bases from J, with 8 bases in between. Germline V gene data show CDR1 as MGHRA and CDR2 as YSYEKL. The CDR3 loop spans 14 amino acids. CDR3 protein: CASSQAGSGNTIYF. Written as DNA, the CDR3 is TGCGCCAGCAGCCAAGCCGGGTCAGGAAACACCATATATTTT.

This clonotype was detected ten times or more. The rearrangement joins TRBV19 to TRBJ1-2; D gene unclear. The CDR3 loop spans 12 amino acids. In germline, CDR1 is LNHDA, CDR2 SQIVND (reference sequence). V was cut by 0 bases and J by 4 bases, with 3 bases left in between. CDR3 coding DNA: TGTGCCAGTAGTATAGACGTCTATGGCTACACCTTC. It encodes CASSIDVYGYTF. Full variable domain (missing parts from reference TRBV19 and TRBJ1-2): DGGITQSPKYLFRKEGQNVTLSCEQNLNHDAMYWYRQDPGQGLRLIYYSQIVNDFQKGDIAEGYSVSREKKESFPLTVTSAQKNPTAFYLCASSIDVYGYTFGSGTRLTVV.

The sample holds many counts of this clonotype. The chain couples TRBV20-1 to TRBJ2-5; the D gene could be TRBD1 or TRBD2 (6 bases each). Germline CDR1 is DFQATT and CDR2 is SNEGSKA (reference sequence). V lost 8 bases and J lost 1, with 20 bases in between. This CDR3 comprises 15 residues. The CDR3 bases are TGCAGTACCGTACCGGGGGCCGTCTTCCAAGAGACCCAGTACTTC. Translated: CSTVPGAVFQETQYF.

This clonotype was counted only a few times. The V call is TRBV3-1, the J call TRBJ1-4, with 8 nucleotides matching TRBD1. The J segment lost 7 bases and the V segment lost 6 bases, leaving 7 bases of the junction unmatched. This CDR3 region has 14 residues. Germline assignment: CDR1 LGHDT and CDR2 YNNKEL (reference sequence). The CDR3 nucleotides are TGTGCCAGCAGAACCGGGACAGGTGGTGAAAAACTGTTTTTT. It translates to CASRTGTGGEKLFF. The full variable domain, with the rest looked up from reference TRBV3-1 and TRBJ1-4, is DTAVSQTPKYLVTQMGNDKSIKCEQNLGHDTMYWYKQDSKKFLKIMFSYNNKELIINETVPNRFSPKSPDKAHLNLHINSLELGDSAVYFCASRTGTGGEKLFFGSGTQLSVL.

This clonotype qualifies as medium-sized. The rearrangement joins TRBV7-9 to TRBJ2-2; perhaps TRBD2 as D (6 bases). Germline CDR1 and CDR2: SEHNR and FQNEAQ (reference sequence). The length of the CDR3 is 15 residues. V lost 6 bases to trimming and J lost 2 bases, with 13 bases between them. CDR3 bases: TGTGCCAGCAGGCCTCCGGGACTCAACACCGGGGAGCTGTTTTTT. It is translated as CASRPPGLNTGELFF.

In this sample, this clonotype turned up many times. The chain links TRBV2 to TRBJ2-5; the D gene is possibly TRBD2 (5 bases). V lost 1 base, J lost 5 bases, and 17 bases lay in between. CDR1 and CDR2 (germline): SNHLY, FYNNEI. The CDR3 runs 16 residues. CDR3 coding DNA: TGTGCCAGCAGTGAAGATCTGCCCTCACTAGGCGAGACCCAGTACTTC. As protein: CASSEDLPSLGETQYF.